This entry describes one TCR beta chain. Its antigen is unknown. These data belong to a study of T cell repertoires in cytomegalovirus infection. Study background: HLA-B-restricted CMV epitopes that are well studied were used alongside recently identified HLA-C-restricted ones. General study results and limits: The study found HLA-C-restricted CMV-specific TCR beta clonotypes dominating the ex vivo response. The cumulative frequency of public TCR beta families distinguished individuals who carried CMV together with the relevant HLA.

Each CDR3 protein gets one entry after TCRdb re-called the reads with MiXCR. The sample contains approximately 600,000 distinct CDR3 sequences, 40% of which appear only once. This CDR3 is 16 amino acids long. V was shortened by 1 base and J by 6 bases, with 16 bases between the two germline ends. CDR1 and CDR2 (germline): SEHNR, FQNEAQ (reference sequence). The sample here was cultured PBMCs, taken from culture after CMV antigen stimulation. This TCR derives from a human donor in good health (CMV status not recorded). Some clones in this sample may be carry-over from other donors' samples. The gene calls are TRBV7-9 and TRBJ2-1; D not certain. Here the CDR3 reads CASSLGWRPPPNEQFF. DNA for the CDR3: TGTGCCAGCAGCTTAGGTTGGCGGCCTCCGCCCAATGAGCAGTTCTTC.